Listed below are T cell receptor beta chains from one sample, sequenced in a study of resident and recirculating memory T cells in vitiligo. Profiled with immunoSEQ multiplex PCR; TCRdb holds only in-frame clones, not every one. Altogether tens of thousands of clones are present, 92% being singletons, with the ten largest covering about 5.5%. The sample was blood. The receptors were sampled from a male donor with vitiligo. Each CDR3 is given with its conserved first and last residue. A D gene is named only where the DNA matches it firmly. Not every row has a clone size; where given, it reads once, few, many or a size class.

j_call,d_call,clone_size,v_call,cdr3_aa,cdr3_nt
TRBJ2-5,-,-,TRBV7-8,CASSQSTREETQYF,TGTGCCAGCAGCCAAAGCACGAGGGAAGAGACCCAGTACTTC
TRBJ1-5,-,-,TRBV2,CASSDDRAYGNQPQHF,TGTGCCAGCAGTGACGACAGAGCGTACGGCAATCAACCCCAGCATTTT
TRBJ2-7,-,-,TRBV10-3,CATTSGGLSYYEQYF,TGTGCCACCACATCCGGCGGACTCAGTTACTACGAGCAGTACTTC
TRBJ2-3,TRBD1,-,TRBV30,CAWTSTGVTDTQYF,TGTGCCTGGACCTCAACAGGGGTCACAGATACGCAGTATTTT
TRBJ2-5,-,-,TRBV19,CASLPSRTGVGETQYF,TGTGCCAGTCTCCCCTCCCGGACTGGGGTAGGAGAGACCCAGTACTTC
TRBJ2-3,TRBD2,-,TRBV28,CASSEAGVSDTQYF,TGTGCCAGCAGTGAAGCGGGAGTTTCAGATACGCAGTATTTT
TRBJ2-5,-,-,TRBV5-1,CASQIGVAAETQYF,TGCGCCAGCCAGATTGGAGTAGCGGCAGAGACCCAGTACTTC
TRBJ2-7,TRBD2,-,TRBV6-1,CASSEYPAGGVYEQYF,TGTGCCAGCAGTGAATATCCAGCGGGAGGGGTCTACGAGCAGTACTTC
TRBJ2-7,-,-,TRBV4-1,CASSTGGRSYEQYF,TGCGCCAGCAGCACCGGGGGGCGTTCCTACGAGCAGTACTTC
TRBJ1-2,-,-,TRBV6-1,CASSELGSGFYGYTF,TGTGCCAGCAGTGAATTGGGCAGCGGGTTCTATGGCTACACCTTC
TRBJ2-7,-,-,TRBV4-1,CASSQESHEQYF,TGCGCCAGCAGCCAAGAGAGCCACGAGCAGTACTTC
TRBJ2-5,-,-,TRBV28,CASSLWKDSGETQYF,TGTGCCAGCAGTTTATGGAAGGACTCCGGGGAGACCCAGTACTTC
TRBJ2-4,-,-,TRBV2,CASRPARNIQYF,TGTGCCAGCAGGCCAGCGAGAAACATTCAGTACTTC
TRBJ2-3,-,-,TRBV7-9,CASSLYGRETDTQYF,TGTGCCAGCAGCTTATATGGCAGGGAAACAGATACGCAGTATTTT
TRBJ2-2,-,-,TRBV7-2,CASSLWGRPAGELFF,TGTGCCAGCAGCTTATGGGGGAGGCCAGCCGGGGAGCTGTTTTTT
TRBJ2-6,TRBD2,once,TRBV6-5,CASRRAGAGANVLTF,TGTGCCAGCAGGAGAGCGGGAGCCGGGGCCAACGTCCTGACTTTC
TRBJ2-2,-,-,TRBV2,CASSLRLTGELFF,TGTGCCAGCAGTCTCAGACTCACCGGGGAGCTGTTTTTT
TRBJ2-7,TRBD2,-,TRBV7-6,CASSLASGSPTYEQYF,TGTGCCAGCAGCTTAGCTAGCGGGAGCCCCACCTACGAGCAGTACTTC
TRBJ2-1,-,-,TRBV6-6,CASSYGGGSYNEQFF,TGTGCCAGCAGTTACGGGGGAGGCTCCTACAATGAGCAGTTCTTC
TRBJ2-5,TRBD1,-,TRBV6-5,CASSRDRGQETQYF,TGTGCCAGCAGCCGCGACAGGGGGCAGGAGACCCAGTACTTC
TRBJ1-5,TRBD1,-,TRBV15,CATSRADRANQPQHF,TGTGCCACCAGCAGAGCAGACAGGGCCAATCAGCCCCAGCATTTT
TRBJ2-1,-,-,TRBV4-1,CASSQGRGDEQFF,TGCGCCAGCAGCCAGGGCAGGGGGGATGAGCAGTTCTTC
TRBJ2-1,-,-,TRBV6-5,CASSYSAGSNEQFF,TGTGCCAGCAGTTACTCGGCGGGAAGCAATGAGCAGTTCTTC
TRBJ2-2,-,-,TRBV21-1,CAILKPGGWNTGELFF,TGTGCCATCCTCAAACCCGGGGGTTGGAACACCGGGGAGCTGTTTTTT